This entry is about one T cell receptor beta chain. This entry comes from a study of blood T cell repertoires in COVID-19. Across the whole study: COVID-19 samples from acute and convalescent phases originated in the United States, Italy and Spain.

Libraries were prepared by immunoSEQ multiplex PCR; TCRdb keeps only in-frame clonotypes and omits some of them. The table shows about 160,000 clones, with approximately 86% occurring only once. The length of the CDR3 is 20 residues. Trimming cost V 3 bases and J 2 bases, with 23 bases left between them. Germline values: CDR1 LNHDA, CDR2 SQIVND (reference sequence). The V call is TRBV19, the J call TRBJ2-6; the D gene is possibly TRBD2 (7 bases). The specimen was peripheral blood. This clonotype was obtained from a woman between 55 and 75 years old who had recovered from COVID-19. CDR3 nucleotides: TGTGCCAGTAGTATTACGGGGGGACACTGGTATTCCGCTGGGGCCAACGTCCTGACTTTC. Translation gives CASSITGGHWYSAGANVLTF. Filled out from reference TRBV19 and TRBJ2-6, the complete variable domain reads DGGITQSPKYLFRKEGQNVTLSCEQNLNHDAMYWYRQDPGQGLRLIYYSQIVNDFQKGDIAEGYSVSREKKESFPLTVTSAQKNPTAFYLCASSITGGHWYSAGANVLTFGAGSRLTVL.